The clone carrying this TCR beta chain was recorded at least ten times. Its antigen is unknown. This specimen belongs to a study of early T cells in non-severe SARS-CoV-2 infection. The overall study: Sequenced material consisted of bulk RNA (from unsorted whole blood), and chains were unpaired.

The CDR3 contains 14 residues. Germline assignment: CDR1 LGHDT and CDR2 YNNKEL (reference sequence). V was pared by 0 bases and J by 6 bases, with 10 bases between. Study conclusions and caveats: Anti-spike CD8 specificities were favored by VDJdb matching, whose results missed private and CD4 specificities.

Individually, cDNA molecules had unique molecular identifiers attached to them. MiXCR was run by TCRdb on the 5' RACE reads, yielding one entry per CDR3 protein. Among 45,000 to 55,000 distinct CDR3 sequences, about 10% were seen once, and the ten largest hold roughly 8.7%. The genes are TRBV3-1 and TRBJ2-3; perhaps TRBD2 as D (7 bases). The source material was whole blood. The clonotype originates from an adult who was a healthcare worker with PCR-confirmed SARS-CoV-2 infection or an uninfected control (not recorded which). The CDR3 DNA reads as TGTGCCAGCAGCCAAGACCGGGGGGCGGATACGCAGTATTTT. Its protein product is CASSQDRGADTQYF.